Listed here are 7 T cell receptor beta chains from one sample, sequenced in a study of Tregs in tolerant kidney transplant recipients. Assay: immunoSEQ multiplex PCR; the TCRdb copy retains only in-frame clones and omits some. Of some 110,000 clones detected, about 90% appear once; the ten largest clones hold around 0.58%. The source material was CD4+ T cells from blood. The receptors were gathered from a human donor in good health.

This clone was recorded once. V usage is TRBV18 and J usage is TRBJ2-3; D unclear. This CDR3 has 12 residues. The germline CDR1 and CDR2 sequences are KGHSH and LQKENI. Between the trimmed V and J ends, which lost 6 bases and 6 bases, there was a span of 10 bases. CDR3 bases: TGTGCCAGCTCGGGGTCCGAGGATACGCAGTATTTT. Amino acid sequence: CASSGSEDTQYF.

The V gene is TRBV4-2, the J gene TRBJ2-5, with 8 bases that match TRBD2. The junction had 4 bases not matched to a gene; V was cut back by 0 bases and J by 1 base. This CDR3 comprises 16 residues. Per the germline V gene, CDR1 is LGHNA and CDR2 is YNFKEQ. The CDR3 region is CASSQEPAGAQETQYF. The CDR3, as DNA: TGTGCCAGCAGCCAAGAACCAGCGGGGGCCCAAGAGACCCAGTACTTC.

The genes are TRBV7-8 and TRBJ1-6; 9 bases fit TRBD1. V was pared by 2 bases and J by 10 bases, with 9 bases of the junction left unmatched. Germline V CDR1 and CDR2: SGHVS, FQNEAQ. The CDR3 totals 16 residues. CDR3 DNA: TGTGCCAGCAGCTTAACCCCAGGGGGACAGGGCTCACCCCTCCACTTT. Translating gives CASSLTPGGQGSPLHF.

The chain is built from TRBV19 and TRBJ1-1; 7 bases map to TRBD1. Trimming at V came to 4 bases and at J to 5 bases, leaving 13 bases not matched to a gene. Germline V CDR1 and CDR2: LNHDA, SQIVND (reference sequence). CDR3 length: 16 amino acids. For the CDR3, the DNA is TGTGCCAGTAGTAAGAGGGGGCGCGGGGAACAGACTGAAGCTTTCTTT. Translation: CASSKRGRGEQTEAFF.

This rearrangement joins TRBV5-1 to TRBJ2-3; D remains unclear. Per germline, CDR1 SGHRS and CDR2 YFSETQ. The CDR3 contains 14 residues. Trimming pared 1 base from V and 6 bases from J, leaving 12 bases between. The CDR3 sequence: CASSLFLPVDTQYF. CDR3 nucleotide sequence: TGCGCCAGCAGCTTGTTTCTACCCGTGGATACGCAGTATTTT.

The chain has TRBV9 and TRBJ1-1; 7 nucleotides agree with TRBD1. Germline-derived CDR1 and CDR2 are SGDLS and YYNGEE. Trimming took 3 bases from V and 6 from J; bases not matched to a gene: 11. This CDR3 has 15 amino acids. The CDR3 here is CASSEGTVPGAEAFF. CDR3 nucleotide sequence: TGTGCCAGCAGCGAGGGGACAGTCCCCGGCGCTGAAGCTTTCTTT.

This sequence joins TRBV19 and TRBJ2-3; 8 bases line up with TRBD2. This CDR3 is built from 14 residues. Trimming at V came to 9 bases and at J to 1 base, leaving 6 bases not matched to a gene. Germline CDR1 reads LNHDA; CDR2 reads SQIVND (reference sequence). CDR3 nucleotides: TGTGCCAGCACCACTAGCGGACGCACAGATACGCAGTATTTT. The encoded protein is CASTTSGRTDTQYF.